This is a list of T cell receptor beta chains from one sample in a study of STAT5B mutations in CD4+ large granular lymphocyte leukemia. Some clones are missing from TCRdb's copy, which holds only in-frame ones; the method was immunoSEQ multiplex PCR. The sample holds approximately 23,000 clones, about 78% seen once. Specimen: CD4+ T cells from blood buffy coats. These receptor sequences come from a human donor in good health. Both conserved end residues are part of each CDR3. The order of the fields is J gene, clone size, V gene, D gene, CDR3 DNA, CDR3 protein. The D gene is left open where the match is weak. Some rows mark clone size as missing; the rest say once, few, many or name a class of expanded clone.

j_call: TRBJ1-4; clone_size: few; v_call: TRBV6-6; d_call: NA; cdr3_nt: TGTGCCAGCAGTGTTAGAAATGAAAAACTGTTTTTT; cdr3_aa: CASSVRNEKLFF
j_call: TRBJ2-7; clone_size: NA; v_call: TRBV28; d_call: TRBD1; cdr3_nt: TGTGCCAGCAGTTTTCCGGGACAGGGTTTTAGGCAGTACTTC; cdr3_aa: CASSFPGQGFRQYF
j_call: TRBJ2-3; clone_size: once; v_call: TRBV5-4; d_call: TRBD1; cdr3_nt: TGTGCCAGCAGCCGGACAGGGGAGAGGGCAGATACGCAGTATTTT; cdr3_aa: CASSRTGERADTQYF
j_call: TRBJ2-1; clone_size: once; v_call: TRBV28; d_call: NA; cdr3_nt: TGTGCCAGCAGGGGTATTTACAATGAGCAGTTCTTC; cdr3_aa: CASRGIYNEQFF
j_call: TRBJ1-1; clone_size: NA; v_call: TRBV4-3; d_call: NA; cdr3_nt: TGCGCCAGCAGTCAACATAAAGAGGCCCGAGCTTTCTTT; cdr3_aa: CASSQHKEARAFF
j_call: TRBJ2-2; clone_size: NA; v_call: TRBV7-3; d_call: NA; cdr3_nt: TGTGCCAGCAGCCCCTTTCCCGGGGAGCTGTTTTTT; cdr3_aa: CASSPFPGELFF
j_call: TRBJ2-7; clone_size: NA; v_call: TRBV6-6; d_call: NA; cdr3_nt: TGTGCCAGCAGTTACGACGGGAGTAAAGACGAGCAGTACTTC; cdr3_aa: CASSYDGSKDEQYF
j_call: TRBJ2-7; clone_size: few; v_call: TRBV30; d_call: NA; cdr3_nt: TGTGCCTGGAGTGTAACCGGGTGGGAGCAGTACTTC; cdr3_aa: CAWSVTGWEQYF
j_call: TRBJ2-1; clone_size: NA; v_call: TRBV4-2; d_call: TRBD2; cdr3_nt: TGTGCCAGCAGCCAGGAACCTAGCGGGAGCTCCTACAATGAGCAGTTCTTC; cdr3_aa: CASSQEPSGSSYNEQFF
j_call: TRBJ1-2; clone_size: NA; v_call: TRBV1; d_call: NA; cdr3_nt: TGCACCAGCAGCCAAGAGAAAGACAGGTTCTATGGCTACACCTTC; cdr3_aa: CTSSQEKDRFYGYTF
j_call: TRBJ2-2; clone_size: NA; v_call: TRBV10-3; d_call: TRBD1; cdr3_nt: TGTGCCATCAGTGTAACGACAGGGCCCGGGGAGCTGTTTTTT; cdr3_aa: CAISVTTGPGELFF
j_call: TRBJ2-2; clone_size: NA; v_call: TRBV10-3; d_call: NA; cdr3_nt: TGTGCCATCAGTAGTACGGGACCCCTAGAGGGGGAGCTGTTTTTT; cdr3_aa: CAISSTGPLEGELFF
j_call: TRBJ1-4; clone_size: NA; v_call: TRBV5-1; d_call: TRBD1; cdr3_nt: TGCGCCAGCAGTACCCATGGACAGGGGGGAACTAATGAAAAACTGTTTTTT; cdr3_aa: CASSTHGQGGTNEKLFF
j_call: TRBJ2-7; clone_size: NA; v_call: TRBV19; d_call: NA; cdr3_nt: TGTGCCAGTAGTTGGTCAGGGTCATTGGGAGAGCAGTACTTC; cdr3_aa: CASSWSGSLGEQYF
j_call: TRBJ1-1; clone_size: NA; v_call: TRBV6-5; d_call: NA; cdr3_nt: TGTGCCAGCAGATTCCGGGACACTGCCACTGAAGCTTTCTTT; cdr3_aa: CASRFRDTATEAFF
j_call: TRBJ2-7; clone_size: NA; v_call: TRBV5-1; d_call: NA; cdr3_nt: TGCGCCAGCAAGTTGGCAGGTTCTAGCTCCTACGAGCAGTACTTC; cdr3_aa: CASKLAGSSSYEQYF
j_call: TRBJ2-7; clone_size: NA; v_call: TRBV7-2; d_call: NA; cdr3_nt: TGTGCCAGCAGCCGTCAGCCCCTCGAGGAGCAGTACTTC; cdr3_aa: CASSRQPLEEQYF
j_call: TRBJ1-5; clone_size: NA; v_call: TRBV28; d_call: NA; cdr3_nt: TGTGCCAGCAGCTTGCTGGACTTATCCAGGGGTGGGAAACAGCCCCAGCATTTT; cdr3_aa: CASSLLDLSRGGKQPQHF
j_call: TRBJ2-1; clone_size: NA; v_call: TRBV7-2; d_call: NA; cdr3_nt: TGTGCCAGCAGCCGCGCGGGACAGATCTCCTACAATGAGCAGTTCTTC; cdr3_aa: CASSRAGQISYNEQFF
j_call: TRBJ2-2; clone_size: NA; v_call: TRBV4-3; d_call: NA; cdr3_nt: TGCGCCAGCAGCCAAGATCGCGCCGGGGAGCTGTTTTTT; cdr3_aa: CASSQDRAGELFF
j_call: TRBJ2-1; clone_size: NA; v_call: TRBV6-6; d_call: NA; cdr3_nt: TGTGCCAGCAGACCGACAGACTACTCCTACAATGAGCAGTTCTTC; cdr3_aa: CASRPTDYSYNEQFF
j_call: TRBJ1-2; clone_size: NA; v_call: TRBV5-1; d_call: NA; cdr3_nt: TGCGCCAGCAGCTTGGGGGCGGGGGACGACTATGGCTACACCTTC; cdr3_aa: CASSLGAGDDYGYTF
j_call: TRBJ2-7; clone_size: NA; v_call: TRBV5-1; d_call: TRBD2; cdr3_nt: TGCGCCAGCAGCTTTCTAGCGGGGCCCTCCTACGAGCAGTACTTC; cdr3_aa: CASSFLAGPSYEQYF
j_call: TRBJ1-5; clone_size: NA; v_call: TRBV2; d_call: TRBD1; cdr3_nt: TGTGCCAGCAGACAGACAGGGACGGGTCAGCCCCAGCATTTT; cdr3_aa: CASRQTGTGQPQHF
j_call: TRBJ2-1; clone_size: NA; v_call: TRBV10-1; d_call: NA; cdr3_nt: TGCGCCAGCAGTGTGTGGACAAGAATATACAATGAGCAGTTCTTC; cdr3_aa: CASSVWTRIYNEQFF
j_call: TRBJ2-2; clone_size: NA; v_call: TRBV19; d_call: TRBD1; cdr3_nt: TGTGCCAGTACCCTGCTCAGGGGGCGCCTCACCGGGGAGCTGTTTTTT; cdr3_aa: CASTLLRGRLTGELFF